The rows below give T cell receptor beta chains drawn from one sample of a study of blood T cell repertoires in COVID-19. Assay: immunoSEQ multiplex PCR; the TCRdb copy retains only in-frame clones and omits some. Of 72,000 or so clones listed, over 75% were seen once; the top ten hold roughly 5%. The sequenced sample was peripheral blood. The receptors come from a man aged 45-65 years with active COVID-19. CDR3s include the opening cysteine and the closing phenylalanine or tryptophan. The D gene is left open where the match is weak. Clone size is shown for a subset of rows, as once, few, many or a class of expanded clone.

J gene: TRBJ1-1
V gene: TRBV7-8
clone size: few
D gene: TRBD1
CDR3 DNA: TGTGCCAGCAGCTTGACAGGGGGGACTGAAGCTTTCTTT
CDR3 protein: CASSLTGGTEAFF

J gene: TRBJ2-7
V gene: TRBV19
clone size: few
D gene: NA
CDR3 DNA: TGTGCCAGTAGTATAGATTCAGGGGCGGAAATGCGCGAGCAGTACTTC
CDR3 protein: CASSIDSGAEMREQYF

J gene: TRBJ1-5
V gene: TRBV28
clone size: NA
D gene: NA
CDR3 DNA: TGTGCCAGCAGTCCCACAGGGTTGGATCAGCCCCAGCATTTT
CDR3 protein: CASSPTGLDQPQHF

J gene: TRBJ1-2
V gene: TRBV23-1
clone size: NA
D gene: NA
CDR3 DNA: TGCGCCAGCAGTCAAGGCTTAGCAAATAACTATGGCTACACCTTC
CDR3 protein: CASSQGLANNYGYTF

J gene: TRBJ2-7
V gene: TRBV7-2
clone size: NA
D gene: NA
CDR3 DNA: TGTGCCAGCAGCACCCCCAGGGGTGGGGGTACCTACGAGCAGTACTTC
CDR3 protein: CASSTPRGGGTYEQYF

J gene: TRBJ2-3
V gene: TRBV2
clone size: NA
D gene: TRBD1
CDR3 DNA: TGTGCCAGCATGGTTGGACAGGGGTCCACAGATACGCAGTATTTT
CDR3 protein: CASMVGQGSTDTQYF

J gene: TRBJ1-5
V gene: TRBV19
clone size: NA
D gene: TRBD1
CDR3 DNA: TGTGCCAGTAGCGAGGACAGGGGAAGCAATCAGCCCCAGCATTTT
CDR3 protein: CASSEDRGSNQPQHF

J gene: TRBJ2-3
V gene: TRBV5-6
clone size: few
D gene: NA
CDR3 DNA: TGTGCCAGCAGCTTAGCGGATACGCAGTATTTT
CDR3 protein: CASSLADTQYF

J gene: TRBJ1-1
V gene: TRBV7-9
clone size: NA
D gene: NA
CDR3 DNA: TGTGCCAGCAGCTCCTGGAACACTGAAGCTTTCTTT
CDR3 protein: CASSSWNTEAFF

J gene: TRBJ2-7
V gene: TRBV28
clone size: NA
D gene: NA
CDR3 DNA: TGTGCCAGCAGTTTAGAGACACCCTACGAGCAGTACTTC
CDR3 protein: CASSLETPYEQYF

J gene: TRBJ1-6
V gene: TRBV7-2
clone size: once
D gene: TRBD1
CDR3 DNA: TGTGCCAGCAGCTCCCCGGGGGCAGGGGGTAGGTCACCCCTCCACTTT
CDR3 protein: CASSSPGAGGRSPLHF

J gene: TRBJ1-6
V gene: TRBV18
clone size: NA
D gene: NA
CDR3 DNA: TGTGCCAGCTCACCTGGGGACACAGGTTCACCCCTCCACTTT
CDR3 protein: CASSPGDTGSPLHF

J gene: TRBJ2-2
V gene: TRBV7-2
clone size: NA
D gene: TRBD1
CDR3 DNA: TGTGCCAGCAGCTTAGCGACAGGGGGCACCGGGGAGCTGTTTTTT
CDR3 protein: CASSLATGGTGELFF

J gene: TRBJ2-3
V gene: TRBV4-1
clone size: NA
D gene: NA
CDR3 DNA: TGCGCCAGCAGCCAAGGGGCAGGGGATAGGACAGATACGCAGTATTTT
CDR3 protein: CASSQGAGDRTDTQYF

J gene: TRBJ2-1
V gene: TRBV18
clone size: NA
D gene: TRBD2
CDR3 DNA: TGTGCCAGCTCACCACCGGGGGGGGAGTTTGAGCAGTTCTTC
CDR3 protein: CASSPPGGEFEQFF

J gene: TRBJ1-4
V gene: TRBV6-5
clone size: NA
D gene: NA
CDR3 DNA: TGTGCCAGCAGTTACCACCACTCAACTAATGAAAAACTGTTTTTT
CDR3 protein: CASSYHHSTNEKLFF

J gene: TRBJ2-5
V gene: TRBV9
clone size: NA
D gene: NA
CDR3 DNA: TGTGCCAGCAGCGTAGCACTTAAAGAGACCCAGTACTTC
CDR3 protein: CASSVALKETQYF

J gene: TRBJ1-4
V gene: TRBV24-1
clone size: NA
D gene: NA
CDR3 DNA: TGTGCCACCAGTGACCCCCCTCATGAAAAACTGTTTTTT
CDR3 protein: CATSDPPHEKLFF

J gene: TRBJ1-1
V gene: TRBV3-1/TRBV3-2
clone size: NA
D gene: TRBD1
CDR3 DNA: TGTGCCAGCAGCCAAGATGGGAAGACAGGGGTTAACACTGAAGCTTTCTTT
CDR3 protein: CASSQDGKTGVNTEAFF

J gene: TRBJ2-1
V gene: TRBV19
clone size: NA
D gene: NA
CDR3 DNA: TGTGCCAGTAGTATAGAAGTTGTCGGGGAGCAGTTCTTC
CDR3 protein: CASSIEVVGEQFF

J gene: TRBJ1-1
V gene: TRBV4-2
clone size: NA
D gene: NA
CDR3 DNA: TGTGCCAGCAGCCAAAGGGGGACCTCGAACACTGAAGCTTTCTTT
CDR3 protein: CASSQRGTSNTEAFF

J gene: TRBJ1-5
V gene: TRBV13
clone size: NA
D gene: NA
CDR3 DNA: TGTGCCAGCAGCTTAGGAGGGGGTGATCAGCCCCAGCATTTT
CDR3 protein: CASSLGGGDQPQHF